Only a few counts were recorded for the clone carrying this TCR beta chain. No antigen is known for it. This table comes from immunoSEQ multiplex PCR, and its TCRdb copy is limited to in-frame clones, with some not included. The sample has more than 85,000 clones; 92% are singletons. The sample comes from a study of siplizumab effects on memory and regulatory T cells. This CDR3 is 13 amino acids long. Germline V gives CDR1 MDHEN, CDR2 SYDVKM. Trimming took 7 bases from V and 8 from J, leaving 17 bases between them. Study results and caveats: In the presence of siplizumab, alloreactive sequences traceable to unstimulated CD4+ memory cells were significantly reduced. The Treg-derived share of mappable alloreactive CD4+ clones averaged roughly 64% with siplizumab and 26.9% in controls. A small minority of alloreactive clones were mapped to unstimulated subsets. The suppressive capacity of proliferating Tregs from siplizumab cultures remained unconfirmed.

Sequencing was performed on Tregs sorted from blood. The sequence derives from a human donor in good health. V usage is TRBV28 and J usage is TRBJ1-2; TRBD1 might be the D (5 bases). This CDR3 is CASIGGTRYGYTF. The CDR3 DNA reads TGTGCCAGCATTGGTGGGACCCGGTACGGCTACACCTTC.